Sequencing of this T cell receptor beta chain was carried out in a study of regulatory T cells in long-lasting Graves disease. Background on the study: Persistence in Graves' disease required over 5 years of antithyroid drugs plus positive TSH receptor antibodies.

Relying on iRepertoire HTBI primers and Arm-PCR of CDR3 regions, the team built TCR beta libraries. MiXCR, run by TCRdb on the multiplex PCR reads, gives a single entry per CDR3 protein. The sample lists under 450,000 distinct CDR3 sequences; around 20% were seen once. Time point specified: persistent/refractory GD, antithyroid drugs over 5 years with positive TRAb. The authors made the TCR library using RNA they extracted from PBMCs. The material sequenced was peripheral blood mononuclear cells (PBMCs), taken when the disease was refractory, from a patient treated with antithyroid drugs. This receptor was identified in a female donor with Graves disease.

The CDR3 DNA reads as TGCAGCGTCGCACAGGGTAACGAGCAGTACTTC. Residues: CSVAQGNEQYF. This rearrangement joins TRBV29-1 to TRBJ2-7; D may be TRBD1 (6 bases). The germline gives CDR1 SQVTM, CDR2 ANQGSEA. The CDR3 runs 11 residues. Trimming removed 6 bases at V and 5 bases at J, with 11 bases between.